This note documents a single T cell receptor beta chain sequence. Its antigen specificity is not known. No base quality values were provided; no much bigger clone lies one nucleotide off. The library was prepared using RACE. Sequencing used a NextSeq 500. During library preparation, unique molecular identifiers were attached to individual cDNA molecules so that TCRs could be counted in a quantitative, reproducible way. Both TCR alpha and TCR beta chains were sequenced from each blood RNA sample. The study's own analysis went as follows. A median of about 87,000 TCRs per sample was observed, with a range of about 23,224 to 750,000. The Decombinator software suite was used to annotate V, J and CDR3 in the TCR reads. For the PS versus PT1 abundance plots, all samples were subsampled to the same number of TCRs (28,000). Expanded TCRs were defined as absent before sensitization and observed at least eight times at the 2-week time point. The public sequencing data were trimmed at Q25 with fastp and processed into clonotypes with MiXCR by TCRdb, which kept only in-frame beta chains. For every CDR3 protein sequence, its rows merge into one entry that carries the most common genes and DNA. These V and J calls originate from TCRdb's pipeline instead of the authors' own analysis. Here the sample has 50,000 to 70,000 distinct CDR3 sequences; under 15% occur a single time. Roughly 2.6% of the sample is held by the ten biggest clonotypes.

There are 14 amino acids in the CDR3, from cysteine to phenylalanine inclusive. Left in the record is the CDR3 DNA by itself, 42 bases read in frame from the first base. Unmatched junction bases come to 5, with V trimmed by 3 bases and J by 2 bases. From a lookup of the germline V gene (reference sequence), CDR1 and CDR2 are DFQATT and SNEGSKA. This entry comes from a study of human T cells and chemical hapten exposure (dated by TCRdb to the early 2020s). Concerning the study at large: For sensitization, 2% DPC in acetone was applied to an approximately 2 cm by approximately 2 cm area of upper inner arm skin. Patients additionally received weekly therapeutic DPC doses to the scalp throughout the approximately 24-week study period. Patch testing was done on the upper back using Finn chambers containing 0.01% DPC, and results were scored after 6 days according to International Contact Dermatitis Research Group standards. The patient cohort, mostly female, included alopecia areata with under or over 50% scalp involvement, alopecia totalis and alopecia universalis. Libraries were combined into a pool for sequencing, and differences in TCR yield between samples came mainly from small differences in library volumes within the pool. The study tracked peripheral blood TCR repertoire changes in vivo during primary and secondary sensitization to the hapten diphenylcyclopropenone (DPC) in alopecia patients. Blood samples were taken from patients before sensitization (week 0) and then at 2, 6 and about 24 weeks after DPC sensitization. Blood for TCR sequencing was provided by twenty-nine alopecia patients at one to four time points (pre-sensitization, 2, 6 and 24 weeks). The investigation overall reported the following: Alopecia, a presumed autoimmune disease, was present in all patients, so the immune response of the patients might differ from that of healthy individuals. Compared with pre-sensitization or healthy control sets, expanded TCRs formed significantly more large CDR3 similarity clusters, which is consistent with antigen-driven responses. The number of PT1 expanded TCRs positively correlated with patch test score, significant at thresholds 8, 16 and 32 but not 4. After repeated subsampling, changes were observed in the strength of the expansion versus patch-test correlation and in the threshold at which the correlation became significant. The number of TCRs above 1 in 1000 frequency did not change with DPC sensitization; there was no evidence of global repertoire structure alterations.

In light of the paper, this sample's time point label describes: patch test 3, about 24 weeks after DPC sensitization. The treatment or condition tag for this specimen amounts to: therapeutic diphenylcyclopropenone sensitization with weekly scalp DPC. Blood at each patch-test visit was drawn before the patch test was applied. To be eligible, patients had to be aged 18 to 70, diagnosed with alopecia and judged suitable for DPC therapy, while pregnant patients were excluded. Unfractionated whole blood was collected in Tempus Blood RNA tubes, and total RNA was extracted from that blood. The specimen was whole blood, collected in connection with sensitization to the hapten diphenylcyclopropenone (DPC). This receptor was identified in a man in his thirties or forties with alopecia areata. Some clones in this sample may be carry-over from other donors' samples. Recombination connected TRBV20-1 to TRBJ2-3, and TRBD2 aligns with 7 junction nucleotides. The sequenced DNA: TGCAGTGCTAGGAGAGCGGGGATCACAGATACGCAGTATTTT. It encodes CSARRAGITDTQYF.